One and the same sample provided the 28 T cell receptor beta chains below, sequenced in a study of T-cell memory formation after mild COVID-19. Each CDR3 protein is one row after TCRdb ran MiXCR on the 5' RACE reads. The data hold 350,000 or so distinct CDR3 sequences, with 10% to 15% observed a single time. Sequences were obtained from PBMCs or a T cell subset sorted from them (not recorded which). The receptor source for this set is a man between 18 and 29 years old who had mild COVID-19 (a few samples of this study predate the infection). Cell type and time point are not known.

This clonotype has a count of ten or more. V gene TRBV20-1 combines with J gene TRBJ1-1; a possible D gene is TRBD1 (5 bases). V dropped 5 bases and J dropped 11 bases, with 18 bases sitting between them. This CDR3 contains 12 residues. Per the germline V gene, CDR1 is DFQATT and CDR2 is SNEGSKA (reference sequence). CDR3 DNA: TGCAGTGCTCGCCGATCCGGGGCCTCCGCTTTCTTT. The encoded protein is CSARRSGASAFF.

The chain uses TRBV20-1 and TRBJ1-1; 8 bases are shared with TRBD1. The germline gives CDR1 DFQATT, CDR2 SNEGSKA (reference sequence). The CDR3 sequence is 15 residues long. The V and J ends lost 0 bases and 5 bases, in that order; junction bases with no gene match: 8. Here the CDR3 reads CSARDPGQGGTEAFF. CDR3 nucleotides: TGCAGTGCTAGAGATCCCGGACAGGGAGGAACTGAAGCTTTCTTT.

The rearrangement uses TRBV5-4 and TRBJ2-1; D is undetermined. CDR1 SGHNT and CDR2 YYREEE come from the germline V gene (reference sequence). The CDR3 runs to 13 residues. V gave up 1 base and J gave up 8 bases, with 10 bases separating them. CDR3 region: CASSLWGLYEQFF. The CDR3 region has the DNA TGTGCCAGCAGCTTGTGGGGTCTCTATGAGCAGTTCTTC.

This rearrangement joins TRBV29-1 to TRBJ1-4; no reliable D call. V was shortened by 2 bases and J by 5 bases, with 6 bases between the two germline ends. CDR3 size: 12 residues. Germline V lookup: CDR1 SQVTM, CDR2 ANQGSEA. The CDR3 reads CSVELGNEKLFF. The CDR3 DNA is TGCAGCGTTGAACTGGGGAATGAAAAACTGTTTTTT.

CDR3 sequence reads: CASSGTALSNQPQHF. The CDR3 region has the DNA TGTGCCAGCTCCGGGACCGCACTTAGCAATCAGCCCCAGCATTTT. The rearrangement joins TRBV18 to TRBJ1-5; D possibly corresponds to TRBD1 (5 bases). V was cut by 6 bases and J by 0 bases, with 12 bases left in between. Germline V gene lookup returns CDR1 KGHSH and CDR2 LQKENI. CDR3 size: 15 residues.

This clonotype was found many times. This rearrangement joins TRBV6-2 or TRBV6-3 to TRBJ2-5; 9 bases match TRBD2. Unmatched junction bases numbered 3, after V lost 8 bases and J lost 2 bases. This CDR3 is 13 amino acids long. Germline CDR1 MNHEY, CDR2 SVGEGT. The CDR3 sequence: CASGGGEQETQYF. DNA of the CDR3: TGTGCCAGCGGCGGGGGGGAGCAAGAGACCCAGTACTTC.

The table lists this clonotype with a few counts. CDR3: CASSQEQLVRTDTQYF. The CDR3 DNA reads TGCGCCAGCAGCCAAGAACAGCTTGTTCGCACAGATACGCAGTATTTT. The V gene is TRBV4-1, the J gene TRBJ2-3, with D unclear. Germline V lookup: CDR1 MGHRA, CDR2 YSYEKL. The CDR3 totals 16 residues. The V and J ends lost 0 bases and 1 base respectively, with 11 bases between them.

The chain couples TRBV12-3 or TRBV12-4 to TRBJ2-3, with D possibly matching TRBD2 (6 bases). CDR3 size: 19 residues. V was trimmed by 6 bases and J by 7 bases, leaving 32 bases between them. In DNA, the CDR3 is TGTGCCAGCAGCCATAGGCTCCCCCGGGACTTAGCGAAGGGGAATACGCAGTATTTT. This codes for CASSHRLPRDLAKGNTQYF.

This clonotype was seen more than once but under ten times. V and J are TRBV9 and TRBJ2-3; D unresolved. The CDR3 runs 13 residues. Germline V gene lookup returns CDR1 SGDLS and CDR2 YYNGEE. V lost 3 bases and J 2 bases, leaving 7 bases between the germline ends. The DNA of the CDR3 is TGTGCCAGCAGCGGGCGGAACACAGATACGCAGTATTTT. Residues: CASSGRNTDTQYF.

This clonotype showed up just a few times. This rearrangement joins TRBV20-1 to TRBJ2-1; the D gene is possibly TRBD2 (5 bases). The V and J ends lost 6 bases and 7 bases respectively, with 22 bases between them. Germline CDR1 reads DFQATT; CDR2 reads SNEGSKA (reference sequence). The CDR3 runs to 15 residues. The CDR3 nucleotides read TGCAGTGCGAGAACCACTCGGTGGCGCGGGAATGAGCAGTTCTTC. It yields the protein CSARTTRWRGNEQFF.

This clonotype was detected only a few times. V gene TRBV7-9 combines with J gene TRBJ1-4; no clear D gene. Deletions cut 5 bases from V and 0 bases from J, with 16 bases between. Germline V gene data show CDR1 as SEHNR and CDR2 as FQNEAQ (reference sequence). The CDR3 loop spans 17 amino acids. The CDR3 coding sequence is TGTGCCAGCAGCCCAAACAAGGATCTTTCAACTAATGAAAAACTGTTTTTT. This gives the protein CASSPNKDLSTNEKLFF.

The table lists this clonotype with a few counts. V is TRBV6-5 and J is TRBJ1-2; TRBD1 aligns across 8 bases. This CDR3 is 15 amino acids long. The V and J ends lost 2 bases and 4 bases, in that order; junction bases with no gene match: 6. Germline values: CDR1 MNHEY, CDR2 SVGAGI. CDR3 region: CASSYGTGGGYGYTF. The CDR3, as DNA: TGTGCCAGCAGTTACGGGACAGGCGGCGGCTATGGCTACACCTTC.

This clonotype has a handful of counts. V is TRBV11-2 and J is TRBJ1-3; D remains ambiguous. The CDR3 has 14 amino acids. The V gene's germline CDR1 is SGHAT and CDR2 FQNNGV. V was shortened by 10 bases and J by 0 bases, with 13 bases between the two germline ends. CDR3 region: CATRGGSSGNTIYF. CDR3 nucleotides: TGTGCCACCCGAGGAGGCTCCTCTGGAAACACCATATATTTT.

The rearrangement links TRBV19 to TRBJ1-2; 8 bases agree with TRBD1. This CDR3 spans 14 amino acids. CDR1 and CDR2 from the germline V gene are LNHDA and SQIVND (reference sequence). The V segment lost 3 bases and the J segment 7 bases; nucleotides outside the gene matches: 7. The CDR3 sequence is CASSIPGGVRGYTF. CDR3 nucleotide sequence: TGTGCCAGTAGTATCCCAGGGGGCGTACGTGGCTACACCTTC.

The chain couples TRBV4-3 to TRBJ1-2, with 11 bases lining up with TRBD1. The germline gives CDR1 LGHNA, CDR2 YSLEER. After removal of 2 bases from V and 3 bases from J, the junction contained 11 bases not matched to a gene. The CDR3 is made up of 18 amino acids. Written as DNA, the CDR3 is TGCGCCAGCAGCCAACGGGCTTTGGGGACAGGGGGTGACTATGGCTACACCTTC. Its translation: CASSQRALGTGGDYGYTF.

This clonotype has at least ten counts. This rearrangement joins TRBV15 to TRBJ2-1; 8 bases match TRBD2. This CDR3 comprises 17 residues. With V trimmed by 4 bases and J by 9 bases, 17 bases remained unmatched. The germline CDR1 and CDR2 sequences are LNHNV and YYDKDF (reference sequence). The CDR3 reads CATSNLVGGGTLGEQFF. The CDR3 DNA sequence: TGTGCCACCAGCAACCTCGTGGGCGGGGGGACCCTAGGTGAGCAGTTCTTC.

In its sample, this clonotype was seen a few times. The chain carries TRBV12-3 or TRBV12-4 and TRBJ2-1, with 8 bases identical to TRBD1. V dropped 5 bases and J dropped 6; count of bases not matched to a gene: 9. The CDR3 covers 15 residues. For the CDR3, the DNA is TGTGCCAGCAGTCTAGGGCAGGGGGCTTTCAATGAGCAGTTCTTC. It is translated as CASSLGQGAFNEQFF.

V and J are TRBV4-1 and TRBJ1-4; the match to TRBD1 covers 8 bases. V lost 4 bases and J lost 0; bases outside the gene matches: 22. The CDR3 is 22 amino acids. Germline values: CDR1 MGHRA, CDR2 YSYEKL. In DNA, the CDR3 is TGCGCCAGCAGCCCGCGCCCGGCAAGACAGGGGAGACTCGGCACAACTAATGAAAAACTGTTTTTT. Amino acids: CASSPRPARQGRLGTTNEKLFF.

The V call is TRBV7-8, the J call TRBJ2-3, with 15 nucleotides matching TRBD2. CDR3 length equals 17 residues. Germline V gene lookup returns CDR1 SGHVS and CDR2 FQNEAQ. V lost 5 bases, J lost 4 bases, and 7 bases stayed unmatched. CDR3 loop: CASSVRTSGGAADTQYF. The CDR3 DNA follows: TGTGCCAGCAGCGTACGGACTAGCGGGGGGGCTGCAGATACGCAGTATTTT.

This clonotype was detected only a few times. The chain carries TRBV7-9 and TRBJ1-5, with 9 bases fitting TRBD1. CDR3 length: 14 amino acids. CDR1 is SEHNR and CDR2 is FQNEAQ in the germline V gene (reference sequence). V lost 5 bases, J lost 7 bases, and 6 bases stayed unmatched. The CDR3 nucleotides are TGTGCCAGCAGCAATACAGGGGGCGGGCAGCCCCAGCATTTT. It yields the protein CASSNTGGGQPQHF. Full variable domain (missing parts from reference TRBV7-9 and TRBJ1-5): DTGVSQNPRHKITKRGQNVTFRCDPISEHNRLYWYRQTLGQGPEFLTYFQNEAQLEKSRLLSDRFSAERPKGSFSTLEIQRTEQGDSAMYLCASSNTGGGQPQHFGDGTRLSIL.

This chain joins TRBV6-1 and TRBJ1-1; 9 bases are shared with TRBD1. The CDR3 totals 15 residues. Trimming removed 4 bases from V and 0 bases from J; junction bases left unmatched: 3. Germline V gives CDR1 MNHNS, CDR2 SASEGT. CDR3: CASSAQGAMNTEAFF. CDR3 nucleotide sequence: TGTGCCAGCAGTGCACAGGGGGCCATGAACACTGAAGCTTTCTTT.

This chain uses TRBV6-5 with TRBJ2-5; TRBD1 might be the D (6 bases). The CDR3 extends over 16 amino acids. V was cut by 5 bases and J by 4 bases, with 20 bases left in between. Germline V lookup: CDR1 MNHEY, CDR2 SVGAGI. CDR3 protein: CASSQRRQGIRETQYF. CDR3 nucleotides: TGTGCCAGCAGTCAACGGAGGCAGGGGATTCGAGAGACCCAGTACTTC.

This clonotype was counted between two and nine times. The CDR3 region is CASSPPWDSMNTEAFF. CDR3 coding DNA: TGTGCCAGCAGCCCCCCCTGGGACAGCATGAACACTGAAGCTTTCTTT. This chain links TRBV7-6 with TRBJ1-1, with TRBD1 identical over 7 bases. This CDR3 contains 16 residues. J was trimmed by 0 bases and V by 5 bases; bases with no gene match: 9. Germline loops: CDR1 SGHVS, CDR2 FNYEAQ.

The chain couples TRBV14 to TRBJ1-6; TRBD1 is a possible D gene (6 bases). The CDR3 consists of 14 residues. Per the germline V gene, CDR1 is SGHDN and CDR2 is FVKESK. The V and J ends lost 1 base and 9 bases respectively, with 10 bases between them. CDR3 sequence: CASSQARGGSPLHF. In nucleotides, the CDR3 is TGTGCCAGCAGCCAAGCCAGGGGAGGTTCACCCCTCCACTTT.

The V and J genes are TRBV10-3 and TRBJ2-7; 7 bases are a match to TRBD1. V was clipped by 6 bases and J by 0 bases; unmatched bases: 2. Germline CDR1 is ENHRY and CDR2 is SYGVKD. The CDR3 loop spans 13 amino acids. Here the CDR3 reads CAIRGQVSYEQYV. The CDR3 region has the DNA TGTGCCATCAGAGGACAGGTCTCCTACGAGCAGTACGTC.

CDR3 in DNA: TGTGCCAGCACCGCGGGGGACGCGGCGTGGGGGACCCAGTACTTC. Residues: CASTAGDAAWGTQYF. The chain employs TRBV9 and TRBJ2-5; 7 positions match TRBD2. The J segment lost 7 bases and the V segment lost 6 bases, leaving 15 bases of the junction unmatched. The CDR3 is 15 residues long. Germline V gene lookup returns CDR1 SGDLS and CDR2 YYNGEE. The complete variable domain, with remaining parts taken from reference TRBV9 and TRBJ2-5, reads DSGVTQTPKHLITATGQRVTLRCSPRSGDLSVYWYQQSLDQGLQFLIQYYNGEERAKGNILERFSAQQFPDLHSELNLSSLELGDSALYFCASTAGDAAWGTQYFGPGTRLLVL.

The gene calls are TRBV6-2 or TRBV6-3 and TRBJ1-1; the match to TRBD1 covers 8 bases. V dropped 7 bases and J dropped 1; count of bases not matched to a gene: 5. The CDR3 runs to 14 residues. Germline-derived CDR1 and CDR2 are MNHEY and SVGEGT. The CDR3 DNA reads TGTGCCAGCATCCTGGACAGGGCGAACACTGAAGCTTTCTTT. This codes for CASILDRANTEAFF.

The sample holds a few counts of this clonotype. The chain is built from TRBV11-2 and TRBJ1-1; no definite D call. V lost 2 bases, J lost 8 bases, and 6 bases lay in between. This CDR3 contains 11 residues. CDR1 is SGHAT and CDR2 is FQNNGV in the germline V gene. The CDR3 protein is CASSLNREAFF. DNA of the CDR3: TGTGCCAGCAGCTTAAATAGGGAAGCTTTCTTT.